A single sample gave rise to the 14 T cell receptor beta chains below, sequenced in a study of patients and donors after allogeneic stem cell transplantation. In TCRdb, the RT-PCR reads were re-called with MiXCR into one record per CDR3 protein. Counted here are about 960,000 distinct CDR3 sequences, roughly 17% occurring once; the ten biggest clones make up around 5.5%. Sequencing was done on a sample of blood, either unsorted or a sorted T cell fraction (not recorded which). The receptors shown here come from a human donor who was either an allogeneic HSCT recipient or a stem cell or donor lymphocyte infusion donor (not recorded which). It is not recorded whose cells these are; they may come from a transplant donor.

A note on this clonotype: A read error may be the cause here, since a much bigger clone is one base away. The CDR3: CASSSPGQWTYEQYF. The CDR3, as DNA: TGTGCCAGCAGTTCCCCGGGACAGTGGACCTACGAGCAGTACTTC. The rearrangement links TRBV6-5 to TRBJ2-7, with 7 bases fitting TRBD1. Germline V gene lookup returns CDR1 MNHEY and CDR2 SVGAGI. The CDR3 contains 15 residues. After removal of 4 bases from V and 2 bases from J, the junction contained 8 bases not matched to a gene.

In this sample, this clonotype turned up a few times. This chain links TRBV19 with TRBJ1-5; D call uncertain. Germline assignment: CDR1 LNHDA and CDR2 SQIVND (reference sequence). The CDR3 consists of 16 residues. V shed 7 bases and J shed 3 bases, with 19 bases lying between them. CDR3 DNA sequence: TGTGCCAGTAAAACGTTTCCAGAAGTACACAATCAGCCCCAGCATTTT. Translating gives CASKTFPEVHNQPQHF.

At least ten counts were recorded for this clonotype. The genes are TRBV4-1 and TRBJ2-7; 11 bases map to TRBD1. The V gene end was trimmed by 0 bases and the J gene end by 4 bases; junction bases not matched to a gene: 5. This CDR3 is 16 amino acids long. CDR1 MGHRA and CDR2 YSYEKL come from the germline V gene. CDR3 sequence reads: CASSQDPGTGGYEQYF. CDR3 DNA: TGCGCCAGCAGCCAAGATCCTGGGACAGGGGGATACGAGCAGTACTTC.

DNA of the CDR3: TGCAGTGCTAGTTCTGGGAAGGGGGAGACCCAGTACTTC. It yields the protein CSASSGKGETQYF. The chain is built from TRBV20-1 and TRBJ2-5, with D possibly being TRBD1 (5 bases). This CDR3 has 13 residues. Germline-derived CDR1 and CDR2 are DFQATT and SNEGSKA (reference sequence). The V and J ends lost 3 bases and 5 bases respectively, with 13 bases between them.

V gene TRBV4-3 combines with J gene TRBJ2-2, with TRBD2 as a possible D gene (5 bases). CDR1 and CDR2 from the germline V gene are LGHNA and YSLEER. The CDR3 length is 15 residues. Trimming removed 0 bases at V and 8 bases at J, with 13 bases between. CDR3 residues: CASSQDGEFRGELFF. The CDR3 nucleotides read TGCGCCAGCAGCCAAGACGGGGAGTTCAGGGGGGAGCTGTTTTTT.

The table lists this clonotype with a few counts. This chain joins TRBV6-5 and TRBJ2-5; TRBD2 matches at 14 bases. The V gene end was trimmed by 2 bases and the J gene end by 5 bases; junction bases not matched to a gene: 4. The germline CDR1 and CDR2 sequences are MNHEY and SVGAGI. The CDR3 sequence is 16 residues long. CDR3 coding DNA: TGTGCCAGCAGTTACCAGACTAGCGGGGGGGGGGAGACCCAGTACTTC. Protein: CASSYQTSGGGETQYF.

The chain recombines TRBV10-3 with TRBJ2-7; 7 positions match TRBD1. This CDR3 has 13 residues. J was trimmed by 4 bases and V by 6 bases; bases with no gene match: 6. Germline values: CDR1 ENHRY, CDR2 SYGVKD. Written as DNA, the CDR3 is TGTGCCATCAGCGCCGACAGGGCTTACGAGCAGTACTTC. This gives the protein CAISADRAYEQYF.

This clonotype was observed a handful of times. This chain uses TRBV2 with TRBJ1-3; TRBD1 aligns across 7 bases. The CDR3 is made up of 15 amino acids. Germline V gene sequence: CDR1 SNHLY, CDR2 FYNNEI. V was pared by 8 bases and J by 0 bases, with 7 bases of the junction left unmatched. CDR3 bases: TGTGCCAGCTCCGGGACAGCGATCTCTGGAAACACCATATATTTT. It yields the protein CASSGTAISGNTIYF.

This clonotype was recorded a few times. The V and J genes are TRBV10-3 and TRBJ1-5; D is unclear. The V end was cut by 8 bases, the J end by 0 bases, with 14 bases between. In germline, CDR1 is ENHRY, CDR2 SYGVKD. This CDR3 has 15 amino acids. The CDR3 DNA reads TGTGCCATCGGTAACGGACGGAATAGCAATCAGCCCCAGCATTTT. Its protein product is CAIGNGRNSNQPQHF.

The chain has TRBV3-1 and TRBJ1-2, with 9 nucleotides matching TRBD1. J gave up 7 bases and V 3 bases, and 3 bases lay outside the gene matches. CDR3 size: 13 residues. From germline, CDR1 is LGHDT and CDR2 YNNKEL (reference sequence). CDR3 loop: CASSHGTGFGYTF. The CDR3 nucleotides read TGTGCCAGCAGCCACGGGACAGGGTTTGGCTACACCTTC.

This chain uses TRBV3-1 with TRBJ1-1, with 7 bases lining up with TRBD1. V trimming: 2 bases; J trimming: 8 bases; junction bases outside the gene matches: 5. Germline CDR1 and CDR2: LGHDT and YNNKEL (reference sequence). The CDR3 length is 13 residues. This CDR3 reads CASSQTQGPEAFF. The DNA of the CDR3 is TGTGCCAGCAGCCAAACACAGGGGCCCGAAGCTTTCTTT.

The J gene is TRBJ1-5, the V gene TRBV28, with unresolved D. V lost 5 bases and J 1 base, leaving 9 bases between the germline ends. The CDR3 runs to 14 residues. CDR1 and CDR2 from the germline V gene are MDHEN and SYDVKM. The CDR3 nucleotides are TGTGCCAGCAGTCCAGACCCCAGCAATCAGCCCCAGCATTTT. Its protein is CASSPDPSNQPQHF.

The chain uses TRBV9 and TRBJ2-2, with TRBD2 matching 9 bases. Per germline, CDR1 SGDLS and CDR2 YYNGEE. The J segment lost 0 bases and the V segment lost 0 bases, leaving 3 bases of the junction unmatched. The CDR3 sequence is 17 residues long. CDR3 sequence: CASSVGVAGANTGELFF. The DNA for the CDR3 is TGTGCCAGCAGCGTAGGGGTAGCGGGAGCGAACACCGGGGAGCTGTTTTTT.

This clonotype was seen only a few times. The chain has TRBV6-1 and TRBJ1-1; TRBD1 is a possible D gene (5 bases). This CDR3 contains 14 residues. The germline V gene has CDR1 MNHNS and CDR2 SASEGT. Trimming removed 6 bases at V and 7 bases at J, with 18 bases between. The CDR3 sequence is CASRLAGTDFEAFF. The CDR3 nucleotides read TGTGCCAGCAGACTAGCCGGGACGGACTTTGAAGCTTTCTTT.